What follows are 31 T cell receptor beta chains derived from one specimen sequenced in a study of CD8+ T cells in alopecia areata. Sequencing templates came from extracted RNA that was reverse transcribed into cDNA. The table came from immunoSEQ multiplex PCR; TCRdb's copy has only in-frame clones and leaves some out. This sample has under 200,000 clones; less than 80% occur once, and the top ten carry 11% to 15%. As to treatment: oral pan-JAK inhibitor, 5-10 mg twice daily. The source was CD4+ T cells sorted from blood, collected at week 24, from a patient treated with tofacitinib. All receptors come from a human donor with alopecia areata.

The gene calls are TRBV30 and TRBJ1-1, with a tentative D call TRBD1 (5 bases). CDR1 and CDR2 (germline): GTSNPN, SVGIG (reference sequence). Trimming cost V 8 bases and J 0 bases, with 13 bases left between them. CDR3 size: 13 residues. As DNA, the CDR3 is TGTGCCGGGCGGGGGGGACTGAACACTGAAGCTTTCTTT. It is translated as CAGRGGLNTEAFF.

This chain links TRBV4-1 with TRBJ1-2; D call uncertain. The CDR3 is made up of 17 amino acids. The V end was cut by 1 base, the J end by 5 bases, with 20 bases between. Germline loops: CDR1 MGHRA, CDR2 YSYEKL. DNA of the CDR3: TGCGCCAGCAGCCAAGGGGTGGTTGGCCAGACGGTGTATGGCTACACCTTC. The encoded protein is CASSQGVVGQTVYGYTF.

The rearrangement uses TRBV18 and TRBJ2-7; 10 bases map to TRBD2. The CDR3 sequence is 15 residues long. J lost 2 bases, V lost 0 bases, and 1 base had no gene match. CDR1 KGHSH and CDR2 LQKENI come from the germline V gene. The CDR3 DNA reads as TGTGCCAGCTCACCACCCAGCGGGGGGGCCTACGAGCAGTACTTC. Protein: CASSPPSGGAYEQYF.

This clone has a handful of counts. The chain links TRBV10-3 to TRBJ2-7; D is possibly TRBD1 or TRBD2 (5 bases each). In germline, CDR1 is ENHRY, CDR2 SYGVKD. V was shortened by 8 bases and J by 3 bases, with 14 bases between the two germline ends. The CDR3 consists of 13 residues. CDR3 in amino acids: CAIYSGTNYEQYF. CDR3 DNA sequence: TGTGCCATCTACTCCGGGACGAACTACGAGCAGTACTTC.

This clone was counted a few times. CDR3 sequence reads: CASSIARGNIQYF. For the CDR3, the DNA is TGTGCCAGTAGTATAGCCCGTGGGAACATTCAGTACTTC. This sequence joins TRBV19 and TRBJ2-4; D gene ambiguous. Germline values: CDR1 LNHDA, CDR2 SQIVND (reference sequence). Trimming shortened V by 1 base and J by 7 bases, and 8 bases separated the two germline ends. The CDR3 extends over 13 amino acids. Variable domain in full (rest from reference TRBV19 and TRBJ2-4): DGGITQSPKYLFRKEGQNVTLSCEQNLNHDAMYWYRQDPGQGLRLIYYSQIVNDFQKGDIAEGYSVSREKKESFPLTVTSAQKNPTAFYLCASSIARGNIQYFGAGTRLSVL.

The V gene is TRBV5-1, the J gene TRBJ2-1, with unresolved D. The V end lost 4 bases, the J end lost 10 bases, and 15 bases lay between the germline ends. There are 13 residues in the CDR3. CDR1 and CDR2 (germline): SGHRS, YFSETQ. CDR3 sequence (DNA): TGCGCCAGCAGCCCCGCAACCGTCGGGGAGCAGTTCTTC. Translated, it gives CASSPATVGEQFF.

The chain has TRBV7-3 and TRBJ1-6; 9 bases align to TRBD1. From germline, CDR1 is SGHTA and CDR2 FQGTGA. After removal of 4 bases from V and 9 bases from J, the junction contained 4 bases not matched to a gene. This CDR3 is 14 amino acids long. CDR3 sequence: CASSSTGGPSPLHF. The CDR3 DNA follows: TGTGCCAGCAGCTCAACAGGGGGCCCTTCACCCCTCCACTTT.

The gene calls are TRBV15 and TRBJ2-7, with D unclear. Trimming left V 3 bases short and J 3 bases short, with 6 bases between. CDR1 is LNHNV, CDR2 YYDKDF, per germline (reference sequence). This CDR3 has 12 amino acids. In nucleotides, the CDR3 is TGTGCCACCAGCAGCAGTAGCTACGAGCAGTACTTC. It encodes CATSSSSYEQYF.

In regard to this clone: The same CDR3 can be traced to other DNA sequences in this sample. The V gene is TRBV5-1, the J gene TRBJ2-3; no clear D gene. CDR1 and CDR2 (germline): SGHRS, YFSETQ. V was trimmed by 4 bases and J by 5 bases, leaving 5 bases between them. This CDR3 contains 11 residues. CDR3 DNA: TGCGCCAGCAGCCTTGGAGATACGCAGTATTTT. Encoded protein: CASSLGDTQYF.

In its sample, this clone was seen a few times. The V call is TRBV10-2, the J call TRBJ2-5; 7 nucleotides align to TRBD2. The V gene's germline CDR1 is WSHSY and CDR2 SAAADI. With V trimmed by 4 bases and J by 5 bases, 4 bases remained unmatched. The CDR3 length is 13 residues. CDR3 amino acids: CASSVQRGETQYF. The CDR3 bases are TGCGCCAGCAGTGTCCAGCGGGGCGAGACCCAGTACTTC.

The J gene is TRBJ2-5, the V gene TRBV5-1; D is possibly TRBD2 (5 bases). The CDR3 contains 16 residues. Germline assignment: CDR1 SGHRS and CDR2 YFSETQ. The germline V and J ends were trimmed by 0 bases and 2 bases, with 14 bases remaining between them. CDR3 DNA: TGCGCCAGCAGCTTGGCGGGATCGGTCAGACAAGAGACCCAGTACTTC. Amino acid sequence: CASSLAGSVRQETQYF.

The chain joins TRBV5-6 to TRBJ1-6, with a possible D match to TRBD1 (6 bases). Deletions cut 2 bases from V and 0 bases from J, with 9 bases between. The CDR3 loop spans 16 amino acids. The V gene's germline CDR1 is SGHDT and CDR2 YYEEEE. The CDR3 loop is CASSLQGSSYNSPLHF. For the CDR3, the DNA is TGTGCCAGCAGCTTACAGGGTTCCTCCTATAATTCACCCCTCCACTTT.

This clone was found a few times. V gene TRBV23-1 combines with J gene TRBJ2-6; D gene unclear. Being an ORF, TRBV23-1 has a function that is uncertain. Trimming took 6 bases from V and 2 from J, leaving 20 bases between them. The CDR3 sequence is 18 residues long. The CDR3 DNA reads TGCGCCAGCAGACTCTCCCTACATGCTATCCCTGGGGCCAACGTCCTGACTTTC. It is translated as CASRLSLHAIPGANVLTF.

This clone was picked up a small number of times. This CDR3 reads CASSLKATHSNQPQHF. The CDR3 coding sequence is TGTGCCAGCAGTTTAAAGGCCACTCATAGCAATCAGCCCCAGCATTTT. The rearrangement joins TRBV27 to TRBJ1-5, with D hard to call. This CDR3 has 16 amino acids. The germline V gene encodes CDR1 MNHEY and CDR2 SMNVEV (reference sequence). V was cut by 2 bases and J by 0 bases, with 11 bases left in between.

The chain links TRBV5-1 to TRBJ2-4; 7 bases are a match to TRBD2. The germline V gene has CDR1 SGHRS and CDR2 YFSETQ. Germline trimming cut 4 bases from V and 12 bases from J; bases unmatched to any gene: 22. This CDR3 is built from 17 residues. In nucleotides, the CDR3 is TGCGCCAGCAGCCGTGGTGAGATGGCGGGAGCCCGGCAGGATCAGTACTTC. It yields the protein CASSRGEMAGARQDQYF.

In its sample, this clone was seen once. The J gene is TRBJ1-1, the V gene TRBV29-1, with 7 positions matching TRBD1. Losses at the gene ends were 1 base for V and 1 base for J; bases not matched to a gene: 6. The CDR3 loop spans 15 amino acids. Germline assignment: CDR1 SQVTM and CDR2 ANQGSEA. The CDR3 loop is CSVEVFRTGNTEAFF. The CDR3 nucleotides read TGCAGCGTTGAAGTTTTCCGGACAGGGAACACTGAAGCTTTCTTT.

This clone showed up just a few times. This chain links TRBV2 with TRBJ1-6, with 9 bases aligning to TRBD1. The V segment lost 6 bases and the J segment 7 bases; nucleotides outside the gene matches: 7. Per germline, CDR1 SNHLY and CDR2 FYNNEI. The length of the CDR3 is 15 residues. In nucleotides, the CDR3 is TGTGCCAGCAGCAAAAACGGACAGGGGAATTCACCCCTCCACTTT. Translating it yields CASSKNGQGNSPLHF.

V and J are TRBV6-5 and TRBJ2-7; no clear D. V lost 4 bases to trimming and J lost 2 bases, with 3 bases between them. The CDR3 loop spans 11 amino acids. Germline loops: CDR1 MNHEY, CDR2 SVGAGI. The chain's CDR3 is CASSSPYEQYF. CDR3 nucleotide sequence: TGTGCCAGCAGTTCGCCCTACGAGCAGTACTTC.

The chain uses TRBV5-1 and TRBJ2-3; 7 nucleotides align to TRBD2. The CDR3 runs 16 residues. Germline assignment: CDR1 SGHRS and CDR2 YFSETQ. V dropped 0 bases and J dropped 0; count of bases not matched to a gene: 4. Written as DNA, the CDR3 is TGCGCCAGCAGCTTGGCCCGGCGGGGGAGCACAGATACGCAGTATTTT. It specifies CASSLARRGSTDTQYF. Full variable domain (outside the CDR3, taken from reference TRBV5-1 and TRBJ2-3): KAGVTQTPRYLIKTRGQQVTLSCSPISGHRSVSWYQQTPGQGLQFLFEYFSETQRNKGNFPGRFSGRQFSNSRSEMNVSTLELGDSALYLCASSLARRGSTDTQYFGPGTRLTVL.

V is TRBV5-1 and J is TRBJ2-4, with 8 bases lining up with TRBD1. Trimming took 1 base from V and 5 from J; bases not matched to a gene: 2. Germline assignment: CDR1 SGHRS and CDR2 YFSETQ. The CDR3 is 14 residues long. CDR3: CASSLLQGENIQYF. The CDR3 DNA is TGCGCCAGCAGCTTGTTACAGGGGGAAAACATTCAGTACTTC.

The rearrangement uses TRBV15 and TRBJ1-6; D unclear. CDR3 length: 15 amino acids. The germline CDR1 and CDR2 sequences are LNHNV and YYDKDF (reference sequence). Trimming pared 0 bases from V and 10 bases from J, leaving 13 bases between. CDR3 sequence (DNA): TGTGCCACCAGCAGAGATTTCGCCGGCGGGTCACCCCTCCACTTT. Its translation is CATSRDFAGGSPLHF.

V usage is TRBV5-1 and J usage is TRBJ2-5; no clear D. In germline, CDR1 is SGHRS, CDR2 YFSETQ. This CDR3 has 13 amino acids. V was cut by 3 bases and J by 5 bases, with 11 bases left in between. In DNA form, the CDR3 reads TGCGCCAGCAGCTCCCTCTTGGGGGAGACCCAGTACTTC. This encodes CASSSLLGETQYF.

The chain links TRBV30 to TRBJ1-2, with 7 bases lining up with TRBD1. Trimming took 0 bases from V and 4 from J; bases not matched to a gene: 5. The CDR3 contains 14 residues. Germline V lookup: CDR1 GTSNPN, CDR2 SVGIG (reference sequence). As DNA, the CDR3 is TGTGCCTGGAGTGTAAGACAGGGCCGCTATGGCTACACCTTC. Amino acid sequence: CAWSVRQGRYGYTF.

This clone was seen a handful of times. The J gene is TRBJ1-6, the V gene TRBV27; D call uncertain. V shed 6 bases and J shed 10 bases, with 10 bases lying between them. The CDR3 consists of 12 residues. CDR1 is MNHEY, CDR2 SMNVEV, per germline (reference sequence). CDR3 loop: CASSYSGSPLHF. The DNA for the CDR3 is TGTGCCAGCAGCTACTCGGGGTCACCCCTCCACTTT.

The chain links TRBV5-1 to TRBJ1-1; D gene ambiguous. Germline V gives CDR1 SGHRS, CDR2 YFSETQ. The germline V and J ends were trimmed by 4 bases and 0 bases, with 13 bases remaining between them. CDR3 length: 15 residues. CDR3 bases: TGCGCCAGCAGCCTGGGCGGGTCTATGAACACTGAAGCTTTCTTT. It yields the protein CASSLGGSMNTEAFF. Full variable domain (outside the CDR3, taken from reference TRBV5-1 and TRBJ1-1): KAGVTQTPRYLIKTRGQQVTLSCSPISGHRSVSWYQQTPGQGLQFLFEYFSETQRNKGNFPGRFSGRQFSNSRSEMNVSTLELGDSALYLCASSLGGSMNTEAFFGQGTRLTVV.

The chain joins TRBV29-1 to TRBJ1-2, with unresolved D. The CDR3 spans 13 residues. The V gene lost 3 bases and the J gene lost 9 bases, with 17 bases spanning the gap. Germline V CDR1 and CDR2: SQVTM, ANQGSEA. CDR3 sequence (DNA): TGCAGCGTTGAGAGACCGACGCACCTTTGCTACACCTTC. It codes for CSVERPTHLCYTF.

The rearrangement links TRBV29-1 to TRBJ1-4; D not resolved. V was clipped by 3 bases and J by 4 bases, with 3 bases between them. The length of the CDR3 is 11 residues. Germline CDR1 and CDR2: SQVTM and ANQGSEA. This CDR3 is CSVDDNEKLFF. DNA for the CDR3: TGCAGCGTTGACGATAATGAAAAACTGTTTTTT.

This clone has just a few counts. The chain employs TRBV29-1 and TRBJ2-1; 7 bases map to TRBD2. The length of the CDR3 is 11 residues. Looked up from germline, CDR1 is SQVTM and CDR2 is ANQGSEA. With 2 bases clipped from V and 13 bases from J, the junction kept 5 bases outside the gene matches. CDR3 DNA: TGCAGCGTTGAAATTAAGCGGGGTCAGTTCTTC. It codes for CSVEIKRGQFF.

This clone was seen more than once but under ten times. V and J are TRBV30 and TRBJ1-5; D remains ambiguous. This CDR3 comprises 15 residues. Trimming removed 0 bases at V and 7 bases at J, with 16 bases between. Germline V gene data show CDR1 as GTSNPN and CDR2 as SVGIG (reference sequence). The CDR3 region is CAWSVGVRRRQPQHF. DNA of the CDR3: TGTGCCTGGAGTGTTGGGGTGCGGAGGAGACAGCCCCAGCATTTT.

This clone was picked up one time. V is TRBV6-6 and J is TRBJ1-1; no definite D call. The ends were cut back, 11 bases at V and 1 base at J, with 8 bases in the middle. Germline V gene lookup returns CDR1 MNHNY and CDR2 SVGAGI (reference sequence). This CDR3 has 11 amino acids. This CDR3 reads CAARRNTEAFF. In DNA form, the CDR3 reads TGTGCCGCCCGGCGGAACACTGAAGCTTTCTTT.

The chain couples TRBV29-1 to TRBJ1-2, with a possible D match to TRBD1 (5 bases). The germline V gene has CDR1 SQVTM and CDR2 ANQGSEA. CDR3 size: 14 residues. V dropped 0 bases and J dropped 7 bases, with 15 bases sitting between them. CDR3 loop: CSVEDSSGLVGYTF. The CDR3 DNA reads TGCAGCGTTGAAGATTCATCAGGGTTGGTTGGCTACACCTTC.